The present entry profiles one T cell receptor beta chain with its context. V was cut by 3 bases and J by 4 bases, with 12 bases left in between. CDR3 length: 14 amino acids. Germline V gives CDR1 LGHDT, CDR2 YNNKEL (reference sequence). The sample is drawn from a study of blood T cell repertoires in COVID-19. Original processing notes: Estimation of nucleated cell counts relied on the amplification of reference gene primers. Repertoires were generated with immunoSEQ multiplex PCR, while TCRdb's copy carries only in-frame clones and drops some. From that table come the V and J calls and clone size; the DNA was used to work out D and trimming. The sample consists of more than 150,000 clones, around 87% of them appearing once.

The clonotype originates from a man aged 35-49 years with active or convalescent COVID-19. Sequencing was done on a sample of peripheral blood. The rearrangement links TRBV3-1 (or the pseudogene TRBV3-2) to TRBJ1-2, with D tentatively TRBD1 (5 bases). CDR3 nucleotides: TGTGCCAGCAGCCAGGGCAGGGCCAGCTATGGCTACACCTTC. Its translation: CASSQGRASYGYTF.